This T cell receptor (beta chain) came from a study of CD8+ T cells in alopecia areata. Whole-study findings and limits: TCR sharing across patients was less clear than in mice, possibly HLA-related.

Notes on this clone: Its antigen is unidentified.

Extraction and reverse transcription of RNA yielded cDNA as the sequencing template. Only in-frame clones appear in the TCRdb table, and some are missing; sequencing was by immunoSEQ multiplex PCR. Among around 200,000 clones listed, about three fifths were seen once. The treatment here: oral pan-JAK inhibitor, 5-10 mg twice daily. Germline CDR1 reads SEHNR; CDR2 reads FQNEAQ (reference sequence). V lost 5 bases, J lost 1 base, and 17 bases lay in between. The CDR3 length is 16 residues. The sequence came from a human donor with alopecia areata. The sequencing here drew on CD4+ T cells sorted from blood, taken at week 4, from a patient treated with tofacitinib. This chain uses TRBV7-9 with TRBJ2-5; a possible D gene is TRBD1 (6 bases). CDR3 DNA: TGTGCCAGCAGCGGGTCAGGGGAGAATCCCCAAGAGACCCAGTACTTC. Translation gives CASSGSGENPQETQYF.